The next 2 T cell receptor beta chains were all read from a single sample in a study of tumor-infiltrating lymphocytes in primary liver carcinoma. In addition to blood RNA drawn from unsorted whole blood, germline DNA was extracted. The authors made TCR beta cDNA from around 500 ng total RNA with a constant-region primer. Each TCR beta library was derived from three nested multiplex PCR rounds that employed slightly modified ARM-PCR. TRBV1-TRBV30 forward and Cbeta reverse primers drove the first two approximately 10-cycle rounds. TCRdb fed the multiplex PCR reads into MiXCR, producing one record per CDR3 protein. The sample consists of around 210,000 distinct CDR3 sequences, almost 65% of them appearing once. Sequencing was performed on peripheral blood. These receptors were taken from a woman aged 55-70 years with primary liver carcinoma and hepatitis B virus infection.

This clonotype showed up just a few times. This chain uses TRBV18 with TRBJ2-7, with TRBD1 as a possible D gene (6 bases). The germline V and J ends were trimmed by 3 bases and 1 base, with 19 bases remaining between them. Germline loops: CDR1 KGHSH, CDR2 LQKENI. The CDR3 runs to 17 residues. The CDR3: CASSPPLGGGGSYEQYF. The DNA for the CDR3 is TGTGCCAGCTCACCTCCTCTTGGGGGCGGCGGATCCTACGAGCAGTACTTC.

As regards this clonotype: Germline is not matched at one junction end, which may reflect a read error. The rearrangement links TRBV11-2 to TRBJ2-7; 8 bases align to TRBD2. The germline V gene encodes CDR1 SGHAT and CDR2 FQNNGV. The CDR3 has 18 residues. The CDR3 coding sequence is TGTGCCAGCAGCGGACCGGGACTAGTGGGACTCCCTCCCTACAAGCAGTACTTC. Translation: CASSGPGLVGLPPYKQYF. Complete variable domain (other parts from reference TRBV11-2 and TRBJ2-7): EAGVAQSPRYKIIEKRQSVAFWCNPISGHATLYWYQQILGQGPKLLIQFQNNGVVDDSQLPKDRFSAERLKGVDSTLKIQPAKLEDSAVYLCASSGPGLVGLPPYKQYFGPGTRLTVT.